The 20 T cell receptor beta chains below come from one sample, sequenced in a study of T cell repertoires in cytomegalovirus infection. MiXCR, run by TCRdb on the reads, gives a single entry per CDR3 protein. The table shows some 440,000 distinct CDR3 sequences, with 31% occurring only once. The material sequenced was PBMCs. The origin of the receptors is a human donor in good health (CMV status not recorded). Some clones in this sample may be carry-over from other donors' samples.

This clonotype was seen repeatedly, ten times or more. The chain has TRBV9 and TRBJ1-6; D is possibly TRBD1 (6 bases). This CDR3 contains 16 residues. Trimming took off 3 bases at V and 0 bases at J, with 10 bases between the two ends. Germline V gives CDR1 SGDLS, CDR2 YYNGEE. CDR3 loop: CASSGPGVSYNSPLHF. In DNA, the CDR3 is TGTGCCAGCAGCGGTCCAGGGGTCTCCTATAATTCACCCCTCCACTTT.

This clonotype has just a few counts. This chain's CDR3 is CASSPSRDWTYEQYF. CDR3 DNA: TGCGCCAGCAGCCCGTCCCGGGACTGGACCTACGAGCAGTACTTC. The chain has TRBV5-1 and TRBJ2-7; tentative D call: TRBD2 (6 bases). From germline, CDR1 is SGHRS and CDR2 YFSETQ. V was cut by 4 bases and J by 2 bases, with 16 bases left in between. The CDR3 contains 15 residues.

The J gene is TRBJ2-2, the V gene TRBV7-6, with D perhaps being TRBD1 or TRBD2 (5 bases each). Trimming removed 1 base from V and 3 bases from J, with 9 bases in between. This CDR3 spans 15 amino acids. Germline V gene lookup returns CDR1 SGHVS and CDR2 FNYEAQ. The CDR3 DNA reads TGTGCCAGCAGCTTAGACGGGGCTGACACCGGGGAGCTGTTTTTT. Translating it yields CASSLDGADTGELFF.

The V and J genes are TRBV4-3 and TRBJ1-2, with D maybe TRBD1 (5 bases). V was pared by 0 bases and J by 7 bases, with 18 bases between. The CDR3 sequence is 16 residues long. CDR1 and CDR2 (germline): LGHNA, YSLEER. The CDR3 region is CASSQDQGTRASGYTF. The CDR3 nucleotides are TGCGCCAGCAGCCAAGATCAGGGAACGAGAGCTAGTGGCTACACCTTC.

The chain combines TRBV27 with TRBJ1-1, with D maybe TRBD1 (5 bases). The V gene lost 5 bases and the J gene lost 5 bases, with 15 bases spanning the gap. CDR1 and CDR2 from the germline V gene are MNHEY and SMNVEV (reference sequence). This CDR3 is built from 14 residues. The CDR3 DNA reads TGTGCCAGCAGTCCTCGGCGGGGGGGAACTGAAGCTTTCTTT. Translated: CASSPRRGGTEAFF.

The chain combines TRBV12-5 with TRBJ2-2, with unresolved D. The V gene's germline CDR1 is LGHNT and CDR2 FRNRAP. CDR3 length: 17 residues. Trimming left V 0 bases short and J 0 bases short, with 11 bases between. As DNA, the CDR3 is TGTGCTAGTGGTTTGGTACTTGACCGCGCGAACACCGGGGAGCTGTTTTTT. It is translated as CASGLVLDRANTGELFF.

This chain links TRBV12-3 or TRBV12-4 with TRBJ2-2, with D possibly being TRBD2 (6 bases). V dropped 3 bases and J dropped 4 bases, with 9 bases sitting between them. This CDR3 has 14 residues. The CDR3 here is CASSFRRGTGELFF. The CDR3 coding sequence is TGTGCCAGCAGTTTCAGGAGGGGCACCGGGGAGCTGTTTTTT.

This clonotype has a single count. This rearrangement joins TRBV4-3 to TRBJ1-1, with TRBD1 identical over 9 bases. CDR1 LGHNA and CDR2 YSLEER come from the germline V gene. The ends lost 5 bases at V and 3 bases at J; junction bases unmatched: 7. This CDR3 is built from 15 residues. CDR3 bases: TGCGCCAGCAGCAAACAGGGGGCGGTTTACACTGAAGCTTTCTTT. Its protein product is CASSKQGAVYTEAFF.

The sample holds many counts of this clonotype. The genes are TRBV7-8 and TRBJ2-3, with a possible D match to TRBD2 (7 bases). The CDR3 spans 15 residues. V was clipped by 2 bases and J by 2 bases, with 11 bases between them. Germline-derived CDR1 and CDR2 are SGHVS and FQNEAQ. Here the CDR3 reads CASSLRRGLTDTQYF. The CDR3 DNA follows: TGTGCCAGCAGCTTACGGCGGGGGCTCACAGATACGCAGTATTTT.

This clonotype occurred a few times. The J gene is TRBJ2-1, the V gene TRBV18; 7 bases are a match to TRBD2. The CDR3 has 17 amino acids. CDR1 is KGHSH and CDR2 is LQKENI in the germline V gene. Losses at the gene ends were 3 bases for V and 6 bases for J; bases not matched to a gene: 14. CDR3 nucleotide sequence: TGTGCCAGCTCACCGGCGACTAGCCCAGATTGGGGCAATGAGCAGTTCTTC. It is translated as CASSPATSPDWGNEQFF.

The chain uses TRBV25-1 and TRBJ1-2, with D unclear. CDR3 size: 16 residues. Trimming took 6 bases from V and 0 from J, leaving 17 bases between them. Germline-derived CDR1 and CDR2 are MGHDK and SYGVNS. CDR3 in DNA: TGTGCCAGCAGCCCGCCCAGTGGGTCCGCTAACTATGGCTACACCTTC. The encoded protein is CASSPPSGSANYGYTF.

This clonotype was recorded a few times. The CDR3: CASSWGDSGNTIYF. Written as DNA, the CDR3 is TGTGCCAGCAGTTGGGGAGACTCTGGAAACACCATATATTTT. The chain uses TRBV6-5 and TRBJ1-3; unclear D gene. Trimming took off 4 bases at V and 0 bases at J, with 7 bases between the two ends. CDR3 size: 14 residues. Germline V lookup: CDR1 MNHEY, CDR2 SVGAGI.

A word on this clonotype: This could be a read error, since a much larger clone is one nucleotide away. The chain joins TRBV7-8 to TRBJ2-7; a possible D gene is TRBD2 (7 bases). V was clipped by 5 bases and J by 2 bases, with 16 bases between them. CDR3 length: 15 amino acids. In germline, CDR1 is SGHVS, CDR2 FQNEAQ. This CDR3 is CASSLGRGATYEQYF. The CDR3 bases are TGTGCCAGCAGCCTTGGTCGGGGGGCTACCTACGAGCAGTACTTC.

CDR3 in DNA: TGTGCCAGCAGCTTAGAATGGATGGGGGGCCGTGGAACCGGGGAGCTGTTTTTT. Its translation: CASSLEWMGGRGTGELFF. The chain joins TRBV11-3 to TRBJ2-2, with D perhaps being TRBD1 or TRBD2 (6 bases each). CDR3 size: 18 residues. With 0 bases removed from V and 5 bases from J, the gap between germline ends came to 19 bases. The germline CDR1 and CDR2 sequences are SGHNT and YENEEA. The full variable domain, rest sourced from reference TRBV11-3 and TRBJ2-2, is EAGVVQSPRYKIIEKKQPVAFWCNPISGHNTLYWYLQNLGQGPELLIRYENEEAVDDSQLPKDRFSAERLKGVDSTLKIQPAELGDSAVYLCASSLEWMGGRGTGELFFGEGSRLTVL.

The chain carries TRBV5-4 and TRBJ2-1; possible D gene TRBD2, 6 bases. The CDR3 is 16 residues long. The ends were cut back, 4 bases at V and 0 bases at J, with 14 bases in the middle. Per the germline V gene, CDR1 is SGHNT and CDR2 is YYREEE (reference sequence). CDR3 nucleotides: TGTGCCAGCAGCCAACCCCGGGGGAGCTCCTACAATGAGCAGTTCTTC. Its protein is CASSQPRGSSYNEQFF.

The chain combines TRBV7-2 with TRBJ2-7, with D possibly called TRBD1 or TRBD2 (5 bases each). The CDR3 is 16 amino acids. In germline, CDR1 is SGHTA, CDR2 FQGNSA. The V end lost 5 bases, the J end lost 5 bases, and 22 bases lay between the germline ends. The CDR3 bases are TGTGCCAGCAGCGCCGGGGTGGGACGGAGGACCAACGAGCAGTACTTC. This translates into CASSAGVGRRTNEQYF.

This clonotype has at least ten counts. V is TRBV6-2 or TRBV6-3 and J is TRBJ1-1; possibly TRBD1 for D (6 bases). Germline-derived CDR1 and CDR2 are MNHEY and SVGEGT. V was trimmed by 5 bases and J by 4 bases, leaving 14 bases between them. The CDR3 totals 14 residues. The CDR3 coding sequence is TGTGCCAGCAGTCCCATATCCAGGGGCACTGAAGCTTTCTTT. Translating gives CASSPISRGTEAFF.

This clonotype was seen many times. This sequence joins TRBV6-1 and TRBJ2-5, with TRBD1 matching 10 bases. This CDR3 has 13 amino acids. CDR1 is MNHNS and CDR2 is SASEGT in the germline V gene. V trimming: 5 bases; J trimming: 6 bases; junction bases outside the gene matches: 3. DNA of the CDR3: TGTGCCAGCAGTCCCGACAGGGGGCAGACCCAGTACTTC. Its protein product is CASSPDRGQTQYF.

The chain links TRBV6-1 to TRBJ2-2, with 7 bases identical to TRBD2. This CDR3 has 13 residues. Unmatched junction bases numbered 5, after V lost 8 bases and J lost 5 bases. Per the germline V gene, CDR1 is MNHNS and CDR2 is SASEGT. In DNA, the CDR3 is TGTGCCAGCGGGAACGGGGGGACCGGGGAGCTGTTTTTT. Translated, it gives CASGNGGTGELFF.

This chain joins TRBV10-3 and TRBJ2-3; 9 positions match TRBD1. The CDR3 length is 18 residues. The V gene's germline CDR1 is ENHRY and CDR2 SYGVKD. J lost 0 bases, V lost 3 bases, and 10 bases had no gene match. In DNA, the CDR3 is TGTGCCATCAGTGACCCCCACCGGGGGACAGGGAGCACAGATACGCAGTATTTT. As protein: CAISDPHRGTGSTDTQYF.